This TCR beta chain was retrieved from a study of early T cells in non-severe SARS-CoV-2 infection. TCRdb redid the calling of the 5' RACE reads with MiXCR, one entry per CDR3 protein. The sample holds 35,000 to 55,000 distinct CDR3 sequences; 23% are singletons and the top ten take approximately 4.5%. This clonotype came up a few times. V trimming: 3 bases; J trimming: 6 bases; junction bases outside the gene matches: 7. The CDR3 is 16 amino acids. Per the germline V gene, CDR1 is SGHTA and CDR2 is FQGTGA. The sequence came from an adult who was a healthcare worker with PCR-confirmed SARS-CoV-2 infection or an uninfected control (not recorded which). The material sequenced was whole blood, taken at baseline. V gene TRBV7-3 combines with J gene TRBJ1-6, with 8 bases matching TRBD1. The CDR3 bases are TGTGCCAGCAGCTTGACAGGGGACCCCTCTAATTCACCCCTCCACTTT. This translates into CASSLTGDPSNSPLHF.